This passage covers 18 T cell receptor beta chains from one sample sequenced in a study of blood T cells in healthy people across ages. Primers used in a second PCR of about 7 to 11 cycles were a sample-barcoded 5' primer and a J-beta primer mix. A single record per CDR3 protein comes from TCRdb applying MiXCR to the 5' RACE reads. There are hundreds of thousands of distinct CDR3 sequences in the sample; about 62% occur only once, and 22% lies in the top ten. The sample taken for sequencing was blood. The receptors originated from a man aged 30-40 years in good health.

The chain is built from TRBV7-2 and TRBJ2-3; D is undetermined. The CDR3 extends over 13 amino acids. Germline CDR1 is SGHTA and CDR2 is FQGNSA. V lost 5 bases and J lost 2, with 8 bases in between. The CDR3 sequence: CASSDRFTDTQYF. The CDR3 DNA follows: TGTGCCAGCAGCGACCGATTCACAGATACGCAGTATTTT. Using reference TRBV7-2 and TRBJ2-3 for the parts outside the CDR3, the full variable domain is GAGVSQSPSNKVTEKGKDVELRCDPISGHTALYWYRQSLGQGLEFLIYFQGNSAPDKSGLPSDRFSAERTGGSVSTLTIQRTQQEDSAVYLCASSDRFTDTQYFGPGTRLTVL.

The gene calls are TRBV29-1 and TRBJ2-2; 8 bases line up with TRBD2. V lost 6 bases to trimming and J lost 2 bases; unmatched junction nucleotides: 2. Germline lookup yields CDR1 SQVTM and CDR2 ANQGSEA. The CDR3 has 13 residues. The CDR3 DNA reads as TGCAGCGTCGGACTAGCCAACACCGGGGAGCTGTTTTTT. It yields the protein CSVGLANTGELFF.

The J gene is TRBJ2-4, the V gene TRBV15; D remains unclear. The CDR3 length is 14 residues. Trimming took off 0 bases at V and 7 bases at J, with 10 bases between the two ends. Germline V gene lookup returns CDR1 LNHNV and CDR2 YYDKDF (reference sequence). The CDR3 protein is CATSRDGPANIQYF. In DNA, the CDR3 is TGTGCCACCAGCAGAGATGGTCCGGCCAACATTCAGTACTTC.

The chain couples TRBV9 to TRBJ2-4; TRBD2 matches 11 bases. This CDR3 comprises 18 residues. V dropped 3 bases and J dropped 1; count of bases not matched to a gene: 9. Looked up from germline, CDR1 is SGDLS and CDR2 is YYNGEE. The CDR3 DNA sequence: TGTGCCAGCAGCGCGGGCTCTAGCGGGGGGTGGGCCAAAAACATTCAGTACTTC. Translating gives CASSAGSSGGWAKNIQYF. Complete variable domain (other parts from reference TRBV9 and TRBJ2-4): DSGVTQTPKHLITATGQRVTLRCSPRSGDLSVYWYQQSLDQGLQFLIQYYNGEERAKGNILERFSAQQFPDLHSELNLSSLELGDSALYFCASSAGSSGGWAKNIQYFGAGTRLSVL.

The chain joins TRBV12-3 or TRBV12-4 to TRBJ2-7; a weak D match, TRBD2 (6 bases). V gave up 10 bases and J gave up 1 base, with 14 bases separating them. The CDR3 length is 13 residues. The DNA for the CDR3 is TGTGCCATCCGAAGAGGAGGGTCCTACGAGCAGTACTTC. Translation gives CAIRRGGSYEQYF.

This clonotype has more than one count but fewer than ten. This chain uses TRBV12-3 or TRBV12-4 with TRBJ2-4; 7 nucleotides match TRBD1. V shed 2 bases, J shed 5 bases, and the junction held 9 bases outside the gene matches. The CDR3 extends over 16 amino acids. The CDR3 here is CASSLRFGQGENIQYF. The CDR3 nucleotides read TGTGCCAGCAGTTTAAGGTTTGGGCAGGGGGAAAACATTCAGTACTTC.

The genes are TRBV3-1 and TRBJ2-1; unclear D gene. The end of the DNA is better explained by TRBJ2-7, so the J call may be wrong. The CDR3 loop spans 13 amino acids. Per the germline V gene, CDR1 is LGHDT and CDR2 is YNNKEL (reference sequence). The chain's CDR3 is CASSPSRSGEQYF. In DNA form, the CDR3 reads TGTGCCAGCAGCCCCTCTAGGTCCGGCGAGCAGTACTTC.

In DNA, the CDR3 is TGCAGTGCTAGATGGCCTAGCGGGTTAGTTGAGCAGTTCTTC. Translated, it gives CSARWPSGLVEQFF. V and J are TRBV20-1 and TRBJ2-1; TRBD2 matches at 8 bases. The J segment lost 9 bases and the V segment lost 2 bases, leaving 9 bases of the junction unmatched. CDR1 is DFQATT and CDR2 is SNEGSKA in the germline V gene (reference sequence). CDR3 size: 14 residues.

The chain has TRBV6-2 or TRBV6-3 and TRBJ1-1; TRBD1 might be the D (6 bases). V was pared by 5 bases and J by 7 bases, with 17 bases between. This CDR3 comprises 14 residues. CDR1 and CDR2 from the germline V gene are MNHEY and SVGEGT. The CDR3 region is CASSLRGGQDEAFF. CDR3 DNA sequence: TGTGCCAGCAGTCTTAGGGGGGGCCAGGATGAAGCTTTCTTT.

This clonotype has a single count. The chain carries TRBV4-1 and TRBJ2-1; 9 bases are shared with TRBD2. The J segment lost 8 bases and the V segment lost 0 bases, leaving 5 bases of the junction unmatched. This CDR3 is 15 amino acids long. CDR1 is MGHRA and CDR2 is YSYEKL in the germline V gene. Here the CDR3 DNA reads TGCGCCAGCAGCCAAGAAGGCGGGAGGGCCGATGAGCAGTTCTTC. Translating gives CASSQEGGRADEQFF.

The genes are TRBV20-1 and TRBJ1-2, with TRBD1 as a possible D gene (6 bases). With 6 bases removed from V and 6 bases from J, the gap between germline ends came to 17 bases. Germline V gene sequence: CDR1 DFQATT, CDR2 SNEGSKA (reference sequence). CDR3 length equals 13 residues. CDR3 region: CSASGGRVDGYTF. In DNA, the CDR3 is TGCAGTGCCTCTGGGGGGCGCGTTGATGGCTACACCTTC.

V and J are TRBV11-2 and TRBJ2-1; TRBD2 matches 8 bases. The ends lost 2 bases at V and 7 bases at J; junction bases unmatched: 13. CDR3 size: 17 residues. Germline CDR1 and CDR2: SGHAT and FQNNGV. CDR3: CASSLRWTSRGGNEQFF. The CDR3 bases are TGTGCCAGCAGCTTAAGGTGGACTAGCAGGGGTGGGAATGAGCAGTTCTTC. The full variable domain, rest sourced from reference TRBV11-2 and TRBJ2-1, is EAGVAQSPRYKIIEKRQSVAFWCNPISGHATLYWYQQILGQGPKLLIQFQNNGVVDDSQLPKDRFSAERLKGVDSTLKIQPAKLEDSAVYLCASSLRWTSRGGNEQFFGPGTRLTVL.

This chain connects TRBV7-8 to TRBJ2-1; D is unresolved. The CDR3 is 14 residues long. Trimming cost V 3 bases and J 3 bases, with 9 bases left between them. Germline V CDR1 and CDR2: SGHVS, FQNEAQ. The CDR3, as DNA: TGTGCCAGCAGCTTTGATAACCTCTACAATGAGCAGTTCTTC. Translated, it gives CASSFDNLYNEQFF.

This chain uses TRBV6-2 or TRBV6-3 with TRBJ2-1, with 10 bases matching TRBD2. Germline CDR1 MNHEY, CDR2 SVGEGT. The V and J ends lost 2 bases and 8 bases, in that order; junction bases with no gene match: 15. This CDR3 comprises 18 residues. The CDR3 DNA reads as TGTGCCAGCAGTTACCCAACCCCCTCTAGCGGGGGTAGGGATGAGCAGTTCTTC. It yields the protein CASSYPTPSSGGRDEQFF.

This clonotype was detected only a few times. The rearrangement joins TRBV15 to TRBJ2-1; D ambiguous. V was clipped by 1 base and J by 7 bases, with 14 bases between them. In germline, CDR1 is LNHNV, CDR2 YYDKDF (reference sequence). CDR3 length: 15 amino acids. CDR3 coding DNA: TGTGCCACCAGCAGAGCTCTACTGGGCGCGAATGAGCAGTTCTTC. Translating gives CATSRALLGANEQFF.

This clonotype occurred a few times. V gene TRBV15 combines with J gene TRBJ2-1; 7 nucleotides match TRBD2. The germline gives CDR1 LNHNV, CDR2 YYDKDF (reference sequence). Germline trimming cut 0 bases from V and 4 bases from J; bases unmatched to any gene: 6. This CDR3 contains 16 residues. This chain's CDR3 is CATSRDRGSGYNEQFF. CDR3 coding DNA: TGTGCCACCAGCAGAGATCGCGGGAGTGGGTACAATGAGCAGTTCTTC.

The J gene is TRBJ2-5, the V gene TRBV3-1; D gene unclear. This CDR3 spans 13 amino acids. Trimming took 0 bases from V and 5 from J, leaving 7 bases between them. From germline, CDR1 is LGHDT and CDR2 YNNKEL (reference sequence). The CDR3 region has the DNA TGTGCCAGCAGCCAAGATCTTATGGAGACCCAGTACTTC. Residues: CASSQDLMETQYF.

As regards this clonotype: This may be a read error: a much more frequent sequence differs by one nucleotide. The chain employs TRBV4-3 and TRBJ2-6; tentatively, D is TRBD1 or TRBD2 (6 bases each). The CDR3 is made up of 16 amino acids. Germline assignment: CDR1 LGHNA and CDR2 YSLEER. The CDR3 reads CASSQATGTGADVLTF. The CDR3 DNA sequence: TGCGCCAGCAGCCAAGCAACAGGGACTGGGGCCGACGTCCTGACTTTC.